The rows below give T cell receptor beta chains drawn from one sample of a study of OX40 agonist ivuxolimab in advanced cancers. Sequenced by immunoSEQ multiplex PCR; TCRdb stores in-frame clones only, minus some. The repertoire consists of about 69,000 clones, with around 89% occurring once and the leading ten covering 4% to 4.5%. Sequenced here: CD4+ or CD8+ T cells sorted from blood, sampled in a trial of the OX40 agonist ivuxolimab. Receptor source: an adult with an advanced solid tumor such as melanoma, head and neck, liver or kidney cancer. Each CDR3 is given with its conserved first and last residue.

j_call cdr3_length v_call cdr3_aa
TRBJ1-2 14 TRBV18 CASSLLTGSHGYTF
TRBJ1-2 13 TRBV28 CASSSTGFYGYTF
TRBJ1-5 14 TRBV30 CAWSPAGGGQPQHF
TRBJ2-3 12 TRBV30 CAWAPQRDTQYF
TRBJ1-1 15 TRBV28 CASKETGAMNTEAFF
TRBJ2-5 14 TRBV9 CASSVNRGGETQYF
TRBJ2-7 13 TRBV4-3 CASSQSSTQGQYF
TRBJ2-5 15 TRBV5-6 CASSPNRLTQETQYF
TRBJ2-7 14 TRBV7-2 CASSQAGRDYEQYF
TRBJ2-1 17 TRBV5-1 CASSWEATSGRESRKFF
TRBJ2-7 15 TRBV28 CASSPGGTSGKMEYF
TRBJ2-4 15 TRBV27 CASSSTLAGDPIQYF
TRBJ1-1 14 TRBV6-5 CASSYQGPNTEAFF
TRBJ2-1 17 TRBV9 CASSVYSTSGGYNEQFF
TRBJ2-5 19 TRBV7-8 CASSLGVTLAGVGQETQYF
TRBJ1-5 14 TRBV10-3 CAISESGGGQPQHF
TRBJ1-4 14 TRBV5-1 CASSTTAGNGKLFF
TRBJ2-5 16 TRBV9 CASSVPGLAGVETQYF
TRBJ2-5 16 TRBV4-3 CASSRRTSGNQETQYF
TRBJ2-7 14 TRBV6-5 CASSYGDHSYEQYF
TRBJ2-3 13 TRBV5-1 CASSPGHTDTQYF
TRBJ2-7 13 TRBV29-1 CSVVSSGKDEQYF
TRBJ1-1 17 TRBV11-3 CASSIAGTGGPSGAGFF
TRBJ2-5 15 TRBV12-5 CASGLVLGYQETQYF
TRBJ2-1 13 TRBV11-2 CASSLAWGEGQFF
TRBJ2-2 17 TRBV11-2 CASSQIPGQRYTGELFF
TRBJ2-1 16 TRBV15 CATSRVSGTTYNEQFF
TRBJ2-3 13 TRBV6-5 CASLPPGTDTQYF
TRBJ2-7 18 TRBV14 CASSPAWPSGRSFYEQYF
TRBJ1-5 13 TRBV12-5 CASAGRNNQPQHF
TRBJ1-2 12 TRBV29-1 CSAGGQSYGYTF
TRBJ1-3 14 TRBV28 CASFGRDSGNTIYF
TRBJ1-1 15 TRBV18 CASSLRGHENTEAFF
TRBJ2-1 17 TRBV19 CASGKTSGRLSGNEQFF
TRBJ2-2 16 TRBV5-1 CASSLSGGNLAGELFF
TRBJ2-1 12 TRBV5-1 CASTSTGGGRFF
TRBJ1-5 15 TRBV6-6 CASSRTGGGNQPQHF
TRBJ2-3 15 TRBV5-1 CASSLGQTSTDTQYF
TRBJ2-3 18 TRBV28 CASSFPTPGDSFTDTQYF
TRBJ2-5 12 TRBV28 CASSRWPETQYF
TRBJ1-5 15 TRBV4-3 CASSQNRGVNQPQHF
TRBJ2-7 15 TRBV27 CASSLFGEMGNEQYF
TRBJ2-7 15 TRBV7-9 CASDNSRGRSYEQYF
TRBJ1-1 16 TRBV5-1 CASSLDRGTMNTEAFF
TRBJ2-3 18 TRBV9 CASSLQGWGTSQGDTQYF
TRBJ1-1 14 TRBV4-1 CASSPQKMNTEAFF
TRBJ1-3 15 TRBV9 CASSLSWSSGNTIYF
TRBJ1-5 13 TRBV2 CASRDDINQPQHF